This T cell receptor beta chain was retrieved from a study of cytomegalovirus exposure and HLA in healthy donors. The CDR3 is 15 residues long. Germline values: CDR1 SGDLS, CDR2 YYNGEE. The V and J ends lost 4 bases and 0 bases respectively, with 14 bases between them. PCR was performed using 60 Vbeta and 13 Jbeta primers. Only in-frame clones appear in the TCRdb table, and some are missing; sequencing was by immunoSEQ multiplex PCR. Among about 61,000 clones, 75% to 85% were seen once, and the ten largest hold roughly 51%. This clone was seen more than once but under ten times. V gene TRBV9 combines with J gene TRBJ2-7; possible D gene TRBD1, 5 bases. The sequence was obtained from a man between 45 and 60 years old in good health and CMV-seropositive. The specimen was PBMCs. The CDR3 DNA sequence: TGTGCCAGCAGCTTCCAGGGTCGCAGCTCCTACGAGCAGTACTTC. Encoded protein: CASSFQGRSSYEQYF.